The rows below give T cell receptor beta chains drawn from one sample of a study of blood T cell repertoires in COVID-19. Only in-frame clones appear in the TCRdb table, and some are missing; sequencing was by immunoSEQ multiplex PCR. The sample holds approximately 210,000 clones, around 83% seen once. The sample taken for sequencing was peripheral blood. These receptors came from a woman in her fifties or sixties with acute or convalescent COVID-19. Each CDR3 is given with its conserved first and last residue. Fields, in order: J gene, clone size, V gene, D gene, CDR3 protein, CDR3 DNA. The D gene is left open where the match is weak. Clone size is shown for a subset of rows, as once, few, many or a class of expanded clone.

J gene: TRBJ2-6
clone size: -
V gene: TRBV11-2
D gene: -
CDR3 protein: CASSLWGGPLSGANVLTF
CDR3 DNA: TGTGCCAGCAGCCTTTGGGGGGGCCCCCTCTCTGGGGCCAACGTCCTGACTTTC

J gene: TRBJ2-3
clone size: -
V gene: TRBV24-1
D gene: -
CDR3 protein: CATSDPSVELGDTQYF
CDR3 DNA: TGTGCCACCAGTGATCCATCCGTTGAACTCGGAGATACGCAGTATTTT

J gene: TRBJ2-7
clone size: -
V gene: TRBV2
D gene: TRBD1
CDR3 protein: CASSPAGTGDYEQYF
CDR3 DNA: TGTGCCAGCAGCCCTGCCGGGACAGGGGACTACGAGCAGTACTTC

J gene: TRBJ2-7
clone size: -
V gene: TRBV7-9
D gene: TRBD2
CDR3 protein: CASSFSLAGVLEQYF
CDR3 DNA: TGTGCCAGCAGCTTCTCCTTAGCGGGAGTTCTCGAGCAGTACTTC

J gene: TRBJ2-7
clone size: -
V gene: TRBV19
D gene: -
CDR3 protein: CATSGRRGSYEQYF
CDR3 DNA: TGTGCCACCTCCGGGCGGCGGGGCTCCTACGAGCAGTACTTC

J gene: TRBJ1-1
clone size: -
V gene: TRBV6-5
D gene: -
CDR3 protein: CASSPGALNTEAFF
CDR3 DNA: TGTGCCAGCAGTCCAGGGGCCTTGAACACTGAAGCTTTCTTT

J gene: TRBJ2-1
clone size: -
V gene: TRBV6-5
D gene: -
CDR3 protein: CASSYLGRSNEQFF
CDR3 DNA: TGTGCCAGCAGTTACTTGGGGAGGTCCAATGAGCAGTTCTTC

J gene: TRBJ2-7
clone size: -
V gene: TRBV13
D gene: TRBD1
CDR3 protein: CASSFTGAPPYEQYF
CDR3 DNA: TGTGCCAGCAGCTTCACAGGGGCCCCACCCTACGAGCAGTACTTC

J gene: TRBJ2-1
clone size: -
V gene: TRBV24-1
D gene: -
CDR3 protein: CATARVDEQFF
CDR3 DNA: TGTGCCACCGCCCGGGTGGATGAGCAGTTCTTC

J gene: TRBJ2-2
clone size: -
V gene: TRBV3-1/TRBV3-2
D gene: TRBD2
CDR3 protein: CASSQRTSGSNTGELFF
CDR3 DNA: TGTGCCAGCAGCCAAAGGACTAGCGGGTCGAACACCGGGGAGCTGTTTTTT

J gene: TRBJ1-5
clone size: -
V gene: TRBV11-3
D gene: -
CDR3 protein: CASSFSGGSNQPQHF
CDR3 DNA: TGTGCCAGCAGCTTCTCCGGGGGTAGCAATCAGCCCCAGCATTTT

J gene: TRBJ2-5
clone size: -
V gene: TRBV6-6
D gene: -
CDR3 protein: CASSSVQETQYF
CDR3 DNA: TGTGCCAGCAGTTCAGTACAAGAGACCCAGTACTTC

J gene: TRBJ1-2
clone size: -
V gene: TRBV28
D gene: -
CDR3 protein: CASSTRSYGYTF
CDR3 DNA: TGTGCCAGCAGTACTCGTTCGTATGGCTACACCTTC

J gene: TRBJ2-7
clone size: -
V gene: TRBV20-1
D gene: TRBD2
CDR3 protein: CSASGLTSATYEQYF
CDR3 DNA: TGCAGTGCTAGTGGATTGACTAGCGCTACCTACGAGCAGTACTTC

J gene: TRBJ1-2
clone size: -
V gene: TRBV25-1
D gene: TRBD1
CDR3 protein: CASSKGTGINYGYTF
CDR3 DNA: TGTGCCAGCAGTAAAGGGACAGGGATTAACTATGGCTACACCTTC

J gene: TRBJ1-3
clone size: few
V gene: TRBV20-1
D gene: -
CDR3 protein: CSASAGNTIYF
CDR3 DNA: TGCAGTGCTAGCGCTGGAAACACCATATATTTT

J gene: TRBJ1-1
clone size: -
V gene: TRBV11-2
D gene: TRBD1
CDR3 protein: CASSKTGTEAFF
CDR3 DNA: TGTGCCAGCAGCAAGACAGGGACTGAAGCTTTCTTT

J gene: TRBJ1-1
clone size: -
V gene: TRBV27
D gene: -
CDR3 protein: CASSLHQVVDTEAFF
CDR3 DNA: TGTGCCAGCAGTTTACATCAGGTCGTGGACACTGAAGCTTTCTTT

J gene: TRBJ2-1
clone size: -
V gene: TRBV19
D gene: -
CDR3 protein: CASSIPLRTGNEQFF
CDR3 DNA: TGTGCCAGTAGTATCCCCCTACGGACGGGAAATGAGCAGTTCTTC

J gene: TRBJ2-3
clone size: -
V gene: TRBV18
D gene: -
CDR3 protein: CASSLVLVSTDTQYF
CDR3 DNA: TGTGCCAGCTCCCTCGTACTAGTCAGCACAGATACGCAGTATTTT

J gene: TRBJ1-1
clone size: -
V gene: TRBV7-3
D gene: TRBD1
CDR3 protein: CASSLIGQGVTEAFF
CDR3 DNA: TGTGCCAGCAGCTTAATCGGACAGGGCGTCACTGAAGCTTTCTTT

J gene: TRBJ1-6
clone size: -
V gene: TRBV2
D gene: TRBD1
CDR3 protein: CASRLQGVQDSPLHF
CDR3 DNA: TGTGCCAGCAGATTACAGGGGGTCCAAGATTCACCCCTCCACTTT